This TCR beta chain originates from a study of T cell changes during pregnancy in multiple sclerosis (dated by TCRdb to between 2018 and 2020). About the study as a whole: The study examined how the T cell repertoire changed over the course of pregnancy in women with multiple sclerosis.

Trimming leaves V shorter by 4 bases and J shorter by 5 bases, with the junction holding 8 bases beyond the gene matches. The CDR3 covers 15 residues, taking in both the cysteine and the phenylalanine. The read is trimmed to its CDR3 DNA, 45 bases read in frame from base 1. The germline V gene encodes CDR1 SGHRS and CDR2 YFSETQ. Libraries were built with the immunoSEQ multiplex PCR assay. TCRdb limited this immuneACCESS table to in-frame rearrangements with V and J called. A share of clones is missing; checked studies link under half to unresolved V genes, and the rest is unexplained. Present in this sample are 75,000 to 80,000 clones, just over 90% of which were seen just once. The top ten clonotypes cover 2% to 3% of the sample. As for this clone: What this receptor recognizes is not known. No base-level quality is on record; no much larger clone is a single base apart.

This receptor was identified in a female donor in good health, enrolled as a control in a pregnancy study. The material sequenced was peripheral blood, taken after pregnancy. In this chain, TRBV5-1 is recombined with TRBJ2-7; TRBD2 aligns with 11 central bases. The CDR3 region reads CASSGLAGAAHEQYF. The base sequence is TGCGCCAGCAGCGGACTAGCGGGTGCGGCACACGAGCAGTACTTC.